The rows below give T cell receptor beta chains drawn from one sample of a study of read filtering for tumor transcriptome and immune sequencing. TCRdb processed the reads anew with MiXCR; each CDR3 protein has one entry. The table includes tens of thousands of distinct CDR3 sequences, about 21% detected once. The sequenced material came from a population of CD138-negative cells sorted from bone marrow. All receptors come from a donor aged 40 or older with multiple myeloma. Each CDR3 is given with its conserved first and last residue. The D gene is left open where the match is weak. Size is omitted from some rows. Given values are once, few, many or a class for expanded clones.

clone_size	v_call	j_call	d_call	cdr3_nt	cdr3_aa
many	TRBV3-1	TRBJ2-5	TRBD1	TGTGCCAGCAGCCAAACAGGGGCGCCGAAAGAGACCCAGTACTTC	CASSQTGAPKETQYF
many	TRBV29-1	TRBJ2-1	-	TGCAGCGAGGGGGGCACCTACAATGAGCAGTTCTTC	CSEGGTYNEQFF
many	TRBV10-3	TRBJ2-5	TRBD1	TGTGCCACGGGACAGCAAGAGACCCAGTACTTC	CATGQQETQYF
many	TRBV7-2	TRBJ1-1	-	TGTGCCAGCAGCTTATATGAGAACACTGAAGCTTTCTTT	CASSLYENTEAFF
few	TRBV24-1	TRBJ1-1	-	TGTGCCACCAGTGATGGGGGTTTGAACACTGAAGCTTTCTTT	CATSDGGLNTEAFF
medium-sized	TRBV20-1	TRBJ2-1	-	TGCAGTGCTCTGGGACGGAAAGCGGGACACTCCTACAATGAGCAGTTCTTC	CSALGRKAGHSYNEQFF
many	TRBV6-6	TRBJ2-1	-	TGTGCCAGCAGGGGAGTGGCTAGTGCGGGAAACAATGAGCAGTTCTTC	CASRGVASAGNNEQFF
many	TRBV29-1	TRBJ2-7	TRBD2	TGCAGCGTCACATATCAGGGACTAGCGGGAGGGCCGGGCTCCTACGAGCAGTACTTC	CSVTYQGLAGGPGSYEQYF
many	TRBV29-1	TRBJ2-2	-	TGCAGCGTTTGGGTCAAGGGGGAGCTGTTTTTT	CSVWVKGELFF
many	TRBV7-9	TRBJ2-5	-	TGTGCCAGCAGCCCCGTTAACGTAGAGACCCAGTACTTC	CASSPVNVETQYF
many	TRBV7-9	TRBJ2-2	-	TGTGCCAGCAGCTCCCAAGGAGGGGCGAAGACCGGGGAGCTGTTTTTT	CASSSQGGAKTGELFF
many	TRBV12-3/TRBV12-4	TRBJ2-2	-	TGTGCCAGCACCCGGGGCCGTGCCACCGGGGAGCTGTTTTTT	CASTRGRATGELFF
-	TRBV20-1	TRBJ2-7	-	TGCAGTGCTCAAATCCAAGACCCAGAGCAGTACTTC	CSAQIQDPEQYF
many	TRBV14	TRBJ2-5	-	TGTGCCAGCAGCCAAGATCTTAGAGAGACCCAGTACTTC	CASSQDLRETQYF
many	TRBV12-3/TRBV12-4	TRBJ1-4	TRBD1	TGTGCCAGCAGTCGGACAGGGGGTAATGAAAAACTGTTTTTT	CASSRTGGNEKLFF
-	TRBV11-3	TRBJ2-1	-	TGTGCCAGCAGTAACAGGGCTTATGAGCAGTTCTTC	CASSNRAYEQFF
few	TRBV7-3	TRBJ1-2	TRBD1	TGTGCCAGCAGCACCGGACAGGGACCCTATGGCTACACCTTC	CASSTGQGPYGYTF
many	TRBV6-6	TRBJ2-1	TRBD2	TGTGCCAGCAGTTTTAGCGGGGGGGCGGAGTTCTTC	CASSFSGGAEFF
-	TRBV20-1	TRBJ2-5	-	TGCAGTGCTAAAGGCTTGGGGTCAGGGTCGGCGCAAGAGACCCAGTACTTC	CSAKGLGSGSAQETQYF
-	TRBV7-8	TRBJ2-1	-	TGTGCCAGCAGCTTTTGGAATCCCCCCAGCTCCTACAATGAGCAGTTCTTC	CASSFWNPPSSYNEQFF
many	TRBV28	TRBJ2-2	-	TGTGCCAGCAGTTTACCCCCAGGGCAGGGCGGGGAGCTGTTTTTT	CASSLPPGQGGELFF
many	TRBV6-6	TRBJ2-1	-	TGTGCCAGCAAGGATAGCGGAATCTACAATGAGCAGTTCTTC	CASKDSGIYNEQFF
many	TRBV27	TRBJ2-3	TRBD2	TGTGCCAGCGCGGGAGACGGGGCTAGCACAGATACGCAGTATTTT	CASAGDGASTDTQYF
few	TRBV6-5	TRBJ2-7	-	TGTGCCAGCAGCGGGACCAGCGGAAGGGAGCAGTACTTC	CASSGTSGREQYF
few	TRBV6-1	TRBJ2-1	-	TGTGCCAGCAGTGTGGGGACTTCTTGGAATGAGCAGTTCTTC	CASSVGTSWNEQFF
medium-sized	TRBV6-1	TRBJ2-3	-	TGTGCCAGCAGTGATGGAGAGGGCGCGGCTGATACGCAGTATTTT	CASSDGEGAADTQYF
many	TRBV4-1	TRBJ2-5	-	TGCGCCAGCAGCCAACAGACCGAGATTCAAGAGACCCAGTACTTC	CASSQQTEIQETQYF
medium-sized	TRBV7-3	TRBJ2-1	TRBD2	TGTGCCAGCAGCTTAAGCGGGAGTGGGCCCAATGAGCAGTTCTTC	CASSLSGSGPNEQFF